The sequence of this TCR beta chain was determined in a study of blood T cell repertoires in COVID-19 (TCRdb year 2020). Broadly, across the study: Collaborator samples came from the United States, Italy and Spain and covered acute and convalescent phases of COVID-19. Subjects who had been exposed to COVID-19, were actively infected with it, or had recovered from it provided the deeply sampled blood TCRbeta repertoires that made up the dataset. The samples were drawn from the first 160 participants of the ongoing ImmuneRACE study and from under 1,500 subjects provided by 6 global collaborators. Where available, HLA class I and class II types were taken from metadata supplied by the sample provider and were not determined by assay-based typing. The repertoires were made available in a free public database intended to serve as a resource for research on the immune response to SARS-CoV-2. Sample metadata almost always included a de-identified subject ID, COVID-19 status, age in years and sex. The material from the prospective study consisted of cDNA or gDNA derived from T cells, B-cell-depleted T cells, or PBMCs.

Points on this clone: Its antigen is unknown. The input lacks base qualities; no much larger clone sits a single base away.

The immunoSEQ Assay, a bias-controlled multiplex PCR, was used to amplify TCRbeta CDR3 regions from genomic DNA. The authors' analysis ran thus. Within the assay, amplification of reference gene primers was used to estimate how many nucleated cells each sample contained. To quantify the absolute abundance of each unique TCRbeta CDR3 rearrangement, sequence reads were collapsed and filtered. For each sample, productive Simpson clonality was calculated as the square root of Simpson's diversity index over productive rearrangements. TCRdb obtained this table from immuneACCESS and retained in-frame rearrangements with V and J assigned. These tables miss some clones; where compared with another copy, unresolved V genes account for less than half of the shortfall, and the remainder is unexplained. The D gene and trimming were derived from the DNA, and the V and J assignments and clone size from that table. The sample includes about 80,000 clones, with approximately 90% observed a single time. Less than 9% of the sample is taken by the ten largest.

Inclusive of the bounding cysteine and phenylalanine, the CDR3 is 14 residues long. Only the CDR3 portion is preserved as DNA: 42 bases, with reading frame beginning at the first base. The germline V gene (reference sequence) gives CDR1 as LNHDA and CDR2 as SQIVND. V gives up 5 bases and J gives up 2 bases, and the segment between their germline ends measures 13 bases. Collaborating institutions collected whole blood in K2EDTA tubes following their own protocols. For TCRbeta analysis, collaborator samples were shipped as frozen whole blood, as isolated PBMCs, or as DNA extracted from either sample type. Broader findings and caveats from the paper: Clinical and demographic metadata were provided uncurated, with the amount varying by source and participant.

Sequences were obtained from peripheral blood. The TCR was taken from an elderly woman with acute or convalescent COVID-19. This receptor chain uses TRBV19 and TRBJ2-7; too little of a D gene remains to name it. The nucleotide sequence reads as follows: TGTGCCAGTAGTGCCGTTGGGCATACCTACGAGCAGTACTTC. Translated, this gives CASSAVGHTYEQYF.